This T cell receptor beta chain is from a study of T cell responses to AZD1222 COVID-19 vaccine. Some clones are missing from TCRdb's copy, which holds only in-frame ones; the method was immunoSEQ multiplex PCR. The profile shows 140,000 or so clones, roughly 92% of them singletons. This CDR3 has 13 residues. V gave up 3 bases and J gave up 8 bases, with 13 bases separating them. Germline V gene data show CDR1 as MDHEN and CDR2 as SYDVKM. The rearrangement uses TRBV28 and TRBJ1-2, with TRBD1 as a possible D gene (6 bases). This receptor was identified in an adult who received the AZD1222 COVID-19 vaccine. The material was peripheral blood, obtained 28 days after the second AZD1222 dose. The CDR3 DNA follows: TGTGCCAGCAGTTTTCTGGGGGCGAGGGGCTACACCTTC. Translated, it gives CASSFLGARGYTF.